Below, 11 T cell receptor beta chains from the same sample are listed, as sequenced in a study of CD8+CD57+ T cells in acquired aplastic anemia. Profiling of TCR beta VDJ combinations and CDR3 sequences used genomic DNA as template. MiXCR was run by TCRdb on the reads, yielding one entry per CDR3 protein. The repertoire holds about 400,000 distinct CDR3 sequences, with about 70% as singletons. The source material was sorted CD4+, CD8+, or CD8+CD57+ T cells (not recorded which) from PBMCs. These receptors were taken from a human donor in good health, serving as a control.

The table lists this clonotype with a count of one. The V call is TRBV20-1, the J call TRBJ2-1, with D perhaps given as TRBD1 or TRBD2 (5 bases each). Germline CDR1 DFQATT, CDR2 SNEGSKA (reference sequence). CDR3 size: 15 residues. The V end lost 5 bases, the J end lost 2 bases, and 16 bases lay between the germline ends. Written as DNA, the CDR3 is TGCAGTGCTGCGAGGGGAAGGAACACCTACAATGAGCAGTTCTTC. It specifies CSAARGRNTYNEQFF.

DNA for the CDR3: TGTGCTAGTGGTGATCCCACGGGGGCCTCGTACACCGGGGAGCTGTTTTTT. The encoded protein is CASGDPTGASYTGELFF. This chain links TRBV12-5 with TRBJ2-2; D is possibly TRBD1 or TRBD2 (6 bases each). Per germline, CDR1 LGHNT and CDR2 FRNRAP. Between the trimmed V and J ends, which lost 5 bases and 3 bases, there was a span of 19 bases. This CDR3 comprises 17 residues.

With respect to this clonotype: This may arise from a read error, as a much more abundant clone is one base away. The chain combines TRBV16 with TRBJ1-1; 8 bases line up with TRBD1. The trim removed 4 bases at V and 3 bases at J, leaving 7 bases unmatched. CDR1 KGHSY and CDR2 FQNENV come from the germline V gene. This CDR3 is 15 amino acids long. The CDR3 spells CASSRGRGQDTEAFF. The CDR3 DNA follows: TGTGCCAGCAGCCGGGGCAGGGGGCAGGACACTGAAGCTTTCTTT. Filled out from reference TRBV16 and TRBJ1-1, the complete variable domain reads GEEVAQTPKHLVRGEGQKAKLYCAPIKGHSYVFWYQQVLKNEFKFLISFQNENVFDETGMPKERFSAKCLPNSPCSLEIQATKLEDSAVYFCASSRGRGQDTEAFFGQGTRLTVV.

Details on this clonotype: At one boundary the junction diverges from the germline segment, which might be a read error. This rearrangement joins TRBV2 to TRBJ2-5; 7 bases are a match to TRBD1. This CDR3 comprises 13 residues. In germline, CDR1 is SNHLY, CDR2 FYNNEI. The CDR3 here is CASRVGGQETQQF. CDR3 bases: TGTGCCAGCAGGGTAGGGGGCCAAGAGACCCAACAATTC.

This clonotype showed up many times. The genes are TRBV6-1 and TRBJ2-1, with a possible D match to TRBD1 (6 bases). V lost 4 bases and J lost 0, with 16 bases in between. The CDR3 is 17 amino acids. Germline CDR1 is MNHNS and CDR2 is SASEGT. The CDR3 sequence is CASSAYLTGHSYNEQFF. The CDR3 DNA reads as TGTGCCAGCAGTGCCTACCTGACAGGACACTCCTACAATGAGCAGTTCTTC.

Ten or more counts support this clonotype. The chain employs TRBV3-1 and TRBJ1-6; D not certain. This CDR3 comprises 12 residues. In germline, CDR1 is LGHDT, CDR2 YNNKEL (reference sequence). V was trimmed by 2 bases and J by 9 bases, leaving 5 bases between them. CDR3 residues: CASSQRSSPLHF. The CDR3 region has the DNA TGTGCCAGCAGCCAACGAAGTTCACCCCTCCACTTT.

This clonotype was observed many times. The DNA for the CDR3 is TGTGCCAGTAGTCCGGGACTAGGGGGAAGAACGTACGAGCAGTACTTC. Protein: CASSPGLGGRTYEQYF. The chain employs TRBV19 and TRBJ2-7, with TRBD2 matching 8 bases. Trimming took 5 bases from V and 4 from J; bases not matched to a gene: 13. From germline, CDR1 is LNHDA and CDR2 SQIVND (reference sequence). The CDR3 has 16 residues.

This clonotype has just a few counts. The CDR3 region has the DNA TGCAGCGTTGGAGGGACAGAGGGAACTAACTATGGCTACACCTTC. Translation gives CSVGGTEGTNYGYTF. The chain couples TRBV29-1 to TRBJ1-2; TRBD1 matches at 7 bases. The V gene's germline CDR1 is SQVTM and CDR2 ANQGSEA. CDR3 length: 15 residues. V trimming: 4 bases; J trimming: 0 bases; junction bases outside the gene matches: 8.

This sequence joins TRBV6-1 and TRBJ2-7; tentative D call: TRBD1 (5 bases). Germline CDR1 MNHNS, CDR2 SASEGT. This CDR3 spans 15 amino acids. With 6 bases removed from V and 0 bases from J, the gap between germline ends came to 15 bases. CDR3 region: CASSRKQGTSYEQYF. The CDR3 DNA follows: TGTGCCAGCAGCCGTAAGCAGGGAACCTCCTACGAGCAGTACTTC.

This clonotype was detected once. The chain uses TRBV15 and TRBJ1-1, with 8 nucleotides matching TRBD1. This CDR3 is 15 amino acids long. After removal of 0 bases from V and 8 bases from J, the junction contained 8 bases not matched to a gene. Germline values: CDR1 LNHNV, CDR2 YYDKDF (reference sequence). The CDR3 protein is CATSRDPGQVGEAFF. CDR3 nucleotide sequence: TGTGCCACCAGCAGAGACCCGGGACAGGTAGGGGAAGCTTTCTTT.

This chain links TRBV7-9 with TRBJ1-2, with D unclear. The germline gives CDR1 SEHNR, CDR2 FQNEAQ (reference sequence). CDR3 length: 14 residues. V was shortened by 4 bases and J by 8 bases, with 17 bases between the two germline ends. The CDR3 DNA reads TGTGCCAGCAGCTCGAGTGCCCCTTTGACAGGCTACACCTTC. Protein sequence: CASSSSAPLTGYTF.